The 13 T cell receptor beta chains below all came from one sample that was sequenced in a study of shared clonotypes between healthy human individuals. The assay was immunoSEQ multiplex PCR, and TCRdb's table has in-frame clones only and misses some. The sample yields around 1.5 million clones, under 99% seen once. Sequencing was carried out using naive CD4+ T cells sorted from blood. Stated subset: CD45RA+ positively selected. The receptors stem from a young man in good health.

The CDR3 loop is CASSHDADSHYGYTF. As DNA, the CDR3 is TGTGCCAGTAGTCACGACGCCGACAGTCACTATGGCTACACCTTC. V is TRBV19 and J is TRBJ1-2; D is possibly TRBD1 (5 bases). V lost 5 bases to trimming and J lost 3 bases, with 16 bases between them. The length of the CDR3 is 15 residues. CDR1 and CDR2 (germline): LNHDA, SQIVND (reference sequence).

V is TRBV7-2 and J is TRBJ2-1; D perhaps matches TRBD2 (7 bases). CDR1 is SGHTA, CDR2 FQGNSA, per germline. Deletions cut 6 bases from V and 4 bases from J, with 19 bases between. The CDR3 sequence is 16 residues long. CDR3 residues: CASRGAGGGFYNEQFF. Here the CDR3 DNA reads TGTGCCAGCAGGGGAGCGGGCGGGGGCTTTTACAATGAGCAGTTCTTC.

This clone was seen just once. The same CDR3 arises from other DNA sequences in this sample as well. This chain uses TRBV7-2 with TRBJ1-5, with TRBD1 as a possible D gene (5 bases). With 3 bases removed from V and 7 bases from J, the gap between germline ends came to 10 bases. Germline V CDR1 and CDR2: SGHTA, FQGNSA. The length of the CDR3 is 13 residues. CDR3 in amino acids: CASSLGGRQPQHF. The CDR3 DNA reads TGTGCCAGCAGCTTGGGGGGACGGCAGCCCCAGCATTTT.

The chain recombines TRBV16 with TRBJ2-7; D uncertain. The germline gives CDR1 KGHSY, CDR2 FQNENV. The V gene lost 1 base and the J gene lost 3 bases, with 10 bases spanning the gap. CDR3 length: 14 amino acids. The CDR3 spells CASSQFVRSYEQYF. CDR3 sequence (DNA): TGTGCCAGCAGCCAATTCGTCCGGAGCTACGAGCAGTACTTC.

The chain combines TRBV7-2 with TRBJ2-3, with 10 bases fitting TRBD2. Germline CDR1 reads SGHTA; CDR2 reads FQGNSA. Trimming at V came to 2 bases and at J to 4 bases, leaving 6 bases not matched to a gene. There are 16 residues in the CDR3. The CDR3 DNA reads as TGTGCCAGCAGCTTAACGTCTAGCGGGAGCCCAGATACGCAGTATTTT. Translation: CASSLTSSGSPDTQYF.

The rearrangement joins TRBV7-8 to TRBJ1-5; a possible D gene is TRBD1 (6 bases). Trimming stripped 3 bases from V and 7 bases from J, with 25 bases between. The CDR3 contains 18 residues. Germline V CDR1 and CDR2: SGHVS, FQNEAQ. The CDR3 sequence is CASSFITRGFGFVQPQHF. The DNA of the CDR3 is TGTGCCAGCAGCTTTATTACCAGGGGTTTTGGCTTCGTGCAGCCCCAGCATTTT.

Note on this clone: At one end the junction does not follow the germline gene, possibly because of a read error. The chain recombines TRBV11-2 with TRBJ2-7; D ambiguous. The CDR3 consists of 12 residues. Germline CDR1 is SGHAT and CDR2 is FQNNGV. In DNA, the CDR3 is TGTGCCAGCAGCTTGCAAGGCTACCAGCAGTACTTC. Protein product: CASSLQGYQQYF.

The chain carries TRBV6-6 and TRBJ2-7, with 7 bases aligning to TRBD2. The CDR3 runs to 15 residues. Germline V gives CDR1 MNHNY, CDR2 SVGAGI (reference sequence). The trim removed 4 bases at V and 5 bases at J, leaving 11 bases unmatched. The CDR3 region has the DNA TGTGCCAGCAGTTCCTTGGGGGGAGGGCCTGACGAGCAGTACTTC. It specifies CASSSLGGGPDEQYF.

The genes are TRBV7-9 and TRBJ1-1; unclear D gene. Germline V gene data show CDR1 as SEHNR and CDR2 as FQNEAQ (reference sequence). V lost 5 bases and J 1 base, leaving 17 bases between the germline ends. The CDR3 spans 16 residues. The CDR3 DNA reads TGTGCCAGCAGCACATCACCGACCGGGCCGAACACTGAAGCTTTCTTT. This sequence encodes CASSTSPTGPNTEAFF.

CDR3 in amino acids: CASSYGQRNEAFF. CDR3 sequence (DNA): TGTGCCAGCAGCTACGGCCAAAGGAACGAAGCTTTCTTT. This sequence joins TRBV5-4 and TRBJ1-1; D unresolved. This CDR3 has 13 residues. Trimming removed 3 bases from V and 8 bases from J, with 14 bases in between. Germline-derived CDR1 and CDR2 are SGHNT and YYREEE (reference sequence).

About this clone: Additional DNA sequences in this sample encode the identical CDR3. CDR3 nucleotides: TGTGCCAGCAGCTTTCGGGGGAATCAGCCCCAGCATTTT. Protein: CASSFRGNQPQHF. This rearrangement joins TRBV7-2 to TRBJ1-5; D possibly corresponds to TRBD1 (5 bases). The CDR3 spans 13 residues. The germline V gene has CDR1 SGHTA and CDR2 FQGNSA. Trimming removed 3 bases from V and 4 bases from J, with 7 bases in between.

The CDR3 reads CASNSVGTANNEQFF. In DNA, the CDR3 is TGTGCCAGCAACAGCGTTGGGACAGCTAACAATGAGCAGTTCTTC. V gene TRBV19 combines with J gene TRBJ2-1, with 7 bases fitting TRBD1. CDR3 length: 15 residues. J was trimmed by 5 bases and V by 9 bases; bases with no gene match: 13. Germline CDR1 is LNHDA and CDR2 is SQIVND (reference sequence). Variable domain in full (rest from reference TRBV19 and TRBJ2-1): DGGITQSPKYLFRKEGQNVTLSCEQNLNHDAMYWYRQDPGQGLRLIYYSQIVNDFQKGDIAEGYSVSREKKESFPLTVTSAQKNPTAFYLCASNSVGTANNEQFFGPGTRLTVL.

The chain is built from TRBV6-5 and TRBJ2-1; D possibly uses TRBD1 or TRBD2 (5 bases each). Per germline, CDR1 MNHEY and CDR2 SVGAGI. Trimming took off 2 bases at V and 4 bases at J, with 12 bases between the two ends. This CDR3 has 15 amino acids. CDR3 loop: CASSYGAGLYNEQFF. The CDR3 DNA reads TGTGCCAGCAGTTACGGGGCGGGTCTATACAATGAGCAGTTCTTC.